These 2 T cell receptor beta chains were sequenced from one sample in a study of blood T cell repertoires in COVID-19. Assay used: immunoSEQ multiplex PCR; TCRdb lists only in-frame clones, some missing. The sample records approximately 92,000 clones, over 80% being singletons. Sequenced: peripheral blood. The receptors were sampled from a man aged 45-65 years with acute or convalescent COVID-19.

The chain combines TRBV6-5 with TRBJ2-7; 7 bases agree with TRBD2. This CDR3 contains 16 residues. Germline values: CDR1 MNHEY, CDR2 SVGAGI. Germline trimming cut 2 bases from V and 7 bases from J; bases unmatched to any gene: 14. The CDR3 here is CASSYATGTTLQEQYF. Here the CDR3 DNA reads TGTGCCAGCAGTTACGCGACCGGGACTACCCTTCAGGAGCAGTACTTC.

This chain connects TRBV19 to TRBJ2-4; 11 positions agree with TRBD1. CDR1 is LNHDA and CDR2 is SQIVND in the germline V gene (reference sequence). V lost 6 bases to trimming and J lost 4 bases; unmatched junction nucleotides: 5. This CDR3 is 15 amino acids long. CDR3 region: CASSPGTGGKNIQYF. As DNA, the CDR3 is TGTGCCAGTAGCCCAGGGACAGGGGGAAAAAACATTCAGTACTTC.